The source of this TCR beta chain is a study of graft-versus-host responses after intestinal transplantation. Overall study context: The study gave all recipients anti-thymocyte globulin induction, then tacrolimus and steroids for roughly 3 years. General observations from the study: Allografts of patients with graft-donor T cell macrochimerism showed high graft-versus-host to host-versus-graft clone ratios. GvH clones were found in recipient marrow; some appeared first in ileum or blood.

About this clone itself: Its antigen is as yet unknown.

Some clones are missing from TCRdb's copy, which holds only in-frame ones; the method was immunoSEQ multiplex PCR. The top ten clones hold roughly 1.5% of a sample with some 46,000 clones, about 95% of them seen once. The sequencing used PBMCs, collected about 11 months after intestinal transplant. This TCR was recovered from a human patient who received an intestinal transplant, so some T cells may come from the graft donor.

CDR3 DNA sequence: TGTGCCAGCAGCCAAGTGGCCATGACTCTCTACTACCAAGAGACCCAGTACTTC. It encodes CASSQVAMTLYYQETQYF. The V and J genes are TRBV14 and TRBJ2-5, with D unresolved. V lost 1 base and J lost 0, with 18 bases in between. CDR3 size: 18 residues. The germline V gene encodes CDR1 SGHDN and CDR2 FVKESK.